This T cell receptor beta chain came from a study of cytomegalovirus exposure and HLA in healthy donors. Primers: 60 Vbeta forward and 13 Jbeta reverse. The assay was immunoSEQ multiplex PCR, and TCRdb's table has in-frame clones only and misses some. The sample contains some 100,000 clones, under 80% of which appear only once. The CDR3 covers 15 residues. The V end was cut by 4 bases, the J end by 3 bases, with 15 bases between. Per the germline V gene, CDR1 is KGHSH and CDR2 is LQKENI. The chain is built from TRBV18 and TRBJ1-1; D is perhaps TRBD1 (5 bases). The sequenced sample consisted of PBMCs. This clonotype was sampled from a woman between 45 and 60 years old in good health and CMV-seropositive. The CDR3 DNA sequence: TGTGCCAGCTCACGAGGCCGGGGGGGTCACACTGAAGCTTTCTTT. Protein sequence: CASSRGRGGHTEAFF.